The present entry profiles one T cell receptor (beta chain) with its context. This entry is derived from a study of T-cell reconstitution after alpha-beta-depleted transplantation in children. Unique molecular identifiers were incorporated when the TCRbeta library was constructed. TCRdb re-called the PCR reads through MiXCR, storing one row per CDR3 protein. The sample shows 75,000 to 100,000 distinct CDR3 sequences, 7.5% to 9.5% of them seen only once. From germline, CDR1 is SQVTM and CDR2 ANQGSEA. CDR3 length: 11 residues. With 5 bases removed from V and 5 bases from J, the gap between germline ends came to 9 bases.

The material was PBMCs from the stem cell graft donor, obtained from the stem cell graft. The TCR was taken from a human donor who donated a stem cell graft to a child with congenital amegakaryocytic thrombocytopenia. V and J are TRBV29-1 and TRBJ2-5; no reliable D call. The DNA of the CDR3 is TGCAGCGTTAGATTACGCGAGACCCAGTACTTC. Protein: CSVRLRETQYF.